The entry below describes one T cell receptor (beta chain). The antigen is not known. The CDR3 sequence is 15 residues long. Germline trimming cut 5 bases from V and 0 bases from J; bases unmatched to any gene: 7. The V gene's germline CDR1 is SNHLY and CDR2 FYNNEI. Repertoires were generated with immunoSEQ multiplex PCR, while TCRdb's copy carries only in-frame clones and drops some. The sample includes 250,000 to 300,000 clones, approximately 86% of them seen just once. This sample stems from a study of cytomegalovirus exposure and HLA in healthy donors. Study-level results: Clusters of TCRs from the first cohort tended to co-occur in the 90 to 150 validation repertoires (as a later analysis found).

Material for sequencing was PBMCs. The chain couples TRBV2 to TRBJ2-7; TRBD2 agrees at 7 bases. The TCR sequence derives from a woman under 30 in good health and CMV-seronegative. The CDR3 DNA reads as TGTGCCAGCAGTCTAACGGGAGGTTCCTCCTACGAGCAGTACTTC. Residues: CASSLTGGSSYEQYF.